This entry lists 25 T cell receptor beta chains sequenced from one sample in a study of chemoradiotherapy in HPV16-positive cancers. Assay used: immunoSEQ multiplex PCR; TCRdb lists only in-frame clones, some missing. The sample has roughly 7,300 clones, 70% to 90% seen once. Sample collection occurred from a patient who underwent chemoradiotherapy. The receptor source for this set is a human donor with HPV-associated anogenital cancer.

The rearrangement links TRBV29-1 to TRBJ2-1; TRBD2 matches at 11 bases. Per the germline V gene, CDR1 is SQVTM and CDR2 is ANQGSEA. The CDR3 loop spans 16 amino acids. V lost 4 bases and J lost 3; bases outside the gene matches: 8. DNA of the CDR3: TGCAGCGTTGTTCTTCCCGGGACTAGCGGCTACAATGAGCAGTTCTTC. This translates into CSVVLPGTSGYNEQFF.

The gene calls are TRBV9 and TRBJ2-2, with D perhaps matching TRBD2 (5 bases). The CDR3 has 19 residues. Germline V gene sequence: CDR1 SGDLS, CDR2 YYNGEE. The germline V and J ends were trimmed by 0 bases and 6 bases, with 24 bases remaining between them. The CDR3 loop reads CASSVDYSRGRILAGELFF. In DNA, the CDR3 is TGTGCCAGCAGCGTAGACTATTCTCGGGGAAGGATACTTGCCGGGGAGCTGTTTTTT.

This sequence joins TRBV28 and TRBJ1-2; 8 bases map to TRBD1. Trimming cost V 4 bases and J 8 bases; bases outside gene matches: 6. Looked up from germline, CDR1 is MDHEN and CDR2 is SYDVKM. The CDR3 is 13 residues long. In DNA form, the CDR3 reads TGTGCCAGCAGTTACTTGGACAGGGACGGCTACACCTTC. Residues: CASSYLDRDGYTF.

The genes are TRBV5-1 and TRBJ2-7; 11 bases are a match to TRBD2. V gave up 4 bases and J gave up 2 bases; unmatched junction bases: 11. Germline V gene sequence: CDR1 SGHRS, CDR2 YFSETQ. The CDR3 has 17 amino acids. The CDR3 DNA reads TGCGCCAGCAGCCTTGTACCTAGCGGGGGGACCCCCTACGAGCAGTACTTC. This translates into CASSLVPSGGTPYEQYF.

V usage is TRBV27 and J usage is TRBJ1-4, with a weak D call TRBD1 (5 bases). V lost 6 bases, J lost 0 bases, and 14 bases lay in between. Germline V CDR1 and CDR2: MNHEY, SMNVEV (reference sequence). The CDR3 length is 16 residues. The CDR3 sequence is CASRRGPGPTNEKLFF. CDR3 sequence (DNA): TGTGCCAGCAGGCGAGGCCCGGGGCCAACTAATGAAAAACTGTTTTTT.

V and J are TRBV29-1 and TRBJ2-1; 11 bases agree with TRBD1. Germline V gene lookup returns CDR1 SQVTM and CDR2 ANQGSEA. The CDR3 runs 13 residues. The trim removed 7 bases at V and 6 bases at J, leaving 5 bases unmatched. Here the CDR3 reads CSASGTGGNEQFF. The CDR3 DNA sequence: TGCAGCGCTTCCGGGACAGGGGGCAATGAGCAGTTCTTC.

The J gene is TRBJ1-1, the V gene TRBV11-2; 7 nucleotides line up with TRBD1. This CDR3 comprises 15 residues. The ends lost 5 bases at V and 4 bases at J; junction bases unmatched: 10. CDR1 and CDR2 (germline): SGHAT, FQNNGV. The CDR3 nucleotides read TGTGCCAGCAGCCGCCAGGGGGGAGTGAGCACTGAAGCTTTCTTT. Translating gives CASSRQGGVSTEAFF.

This clone occurred a few times. The chain carries TRBV5-1 and TRBJ1-2, with 8 bases identical to TRBD1. CDR1 is SGHRS, CDR2 YFSETQ, per germline. The CDR3 length is 14 residues. After removal of 8 bases from V and 4 bases from J, the junction contained 10 bases not matched to a gene. The CDR3 bases are TGCGCCAGTCATACAGGGGGTACCTTCTATGGCTACACCTTC. Protein product: CASHTGGTFYGYTF. Looking up the rest from reference TRBV5-1 and TRBJ1-2 gives the full variable domain: KAGVTQTPRYLIKTRGQQVTLSCSPISGHRSVSWYQQTPGQGLQFLFEYFSETQRNKGNFPGRFSGRQFSNSRSEMNVSTLELGDSALYLCASHTGGTFYGYTFGSGTRLTVV.

The chain is built from TRBV11-3 and TRBJ2-2, with D hard to call. The germline V gene encodes CDR1 SGHNT and CDR2 YENEEA. CDR3 length: 18 residues. V gave up 4 bases and J gave up 1 base, with 19 bases separating them. The CDR3 DNA reads as TGTGCCAGCAGCTCCGGCCGTCGGTTCCTTAAGAACACCGGGGAGCTGTTTTTT. Protein product: CASSSGRRFLKNTGELFF. Based on the CDR3 plus reference TRBV11-3 and TRBJ2-2, the full variable domain is EAGVVQSPRYKIIEKKQPVAFWCNPISGHNTLYWYLQNLGQGPELLIRYENEEAVDDSQLPKDRFSAERLKGVDSTLKIQPAELGDSAVYLCASSSGRRFLKNTGELFFGEGSRLTVL.

The gene calls are TRBV2 and TRBJ2-3; D possibly uses TRBD1 or TRBD2 (5 bases each). CDR3 size: 15 residues. V dropped 6 bases and J dropped 1 base, with 14 bases sitting between them. CDR1 is SNHLY, CDR2 FYNNEI, per germline. The CDR3 reads CASSQRDPRTDTQYF. The CDR3 DNA reads as TGTGCCAGCAGCCAACGGGACCCTCGCACAGATACGCAGTATTTT.

The chain combines TRBV5-5 with TRBJ2-7; TRBD2 agrees at 8 bases. Germline trimming cut 1 base from V and 2 bases from J; bases unmatched to any gene: 5. This CDR3 contains 15 residues. The germline V gene encodes CDR1 SGHKS and CDR2 YYEKEE (reference sequence). CDR3 DNA: TGTGCCAGCAGCTTGTTAGCGGGATTCACCTACGAGCAGTACTTC. This translates into CASSLLAGFTYEQYF.

This sequence joins TRBV28 and TRBJ1-5; 11 bases match TRBD1. Germline V lookup: CDR1 MDHEN, CDR2 SYDVKM. With V trimmed by 6 bases and J by 6 bases, 7 bases remained unmatched. The CDR3 totals 15 residues. CDR3 loop: CASRPDRGRGQPQHF. The CDR3, as DNA: TGTGCCAGCAGACCGGACAGGGGGCGAGGTCAGCCCCAGCATTTT.

The genes are TRBV7-8 and TRBJ2-5; no firm D call. Germline CDR1 reads SGHVS; CDR2 reads FQNEAQ. V lost 5 bases to trimming and J lost 5 bases, with 12 bases between them. This CDR3 has 13 amino acids. The CDR3 DNA reads TGTGCCAGCAGCCCGACTCCATTGGAGACCCAGTACTTC. Protein sequence: CASSPTPLETQYF.

The rearrangement uses TRBV7-3 and TRBJ1-1, with 8 nucleotides matching TRBD1. Germline CDR1 SGHTA, CDR2 FQGTGA. The CDR3 extends over 13 amino acids. J was trimmed by 5 bases and V by 5 bases; bases with no gene match: 4. This CDR3 is CASSRQGTTEAFF. CDR3 nucleotide sequence: TGTGCCAGCAGCCGACAGGGGACGACTGAAGCTTTCTTT.

This clone was seen only a few times. This chain connects TRBV5-1 to TRBJ2-2; no clear D. The germline gives CDR1 SGHRS, CDR2 YFSETQ. Trimming took 0 bases from V and 7 from J, leaving 10 bases between them. This CDR3 has 14 residues. DNA of the CDR3: TGCGCCAGCAGCTTGGCTCTAGTTGGCGGGGAGCTGTTTTTT. This gives the protein CASSLALVGGELFF.

This chain uses TRBV10-3 with TRBJ1-1, with 8 bases lining up with TRBD1. V shed 6 bases, J shed 6 bases, and the junction held 3 bases outside the gene matches. This CDR3 has 12 residues. The germline V gene has CDR1 ENHRY and CDR2 SYGVKD. CDR3: CAIRGTGPEAFF. In nucleotides, the CDR3 is TGTGCCATCAGAGGGACAGGCCCTGAAGCTTTCTTT.

V is TRBV6-5 and J is TRBJ2-5, with D tentatively TRBD1 or TRBD2 (6 bases each). The length of the CDR3 is 11 residues. Germline loops: CDR1 MNHEY, CDR2 SVGAGI. The V and J ends lost 6 bases and 7 bases respectively, with 9 bases between them. CDR3: CASSEGGTQYF. CDR3 bases: TGTGCCAGCAGCGAGGGGGGGACCCAGTACTTC.

V and J are TRBV23-1 and TRBJ2-5; no reliable D call. TRBV23-1 is sorted into the ORF group, with uncertain function. V was trimmed by 11 bases and J by 3 bases, leaving 10 bases between them. The CDR3 has 11 residues. CDR3 region: CALAEEETQYF. CDR3 coding DNA: TGCGCCCTCGCCGAGGAAGAGACCCAGTACTTC.

V is TRBV28 and J is TRBJ2-3; maybe TRBD1 (7 bases). V was cut by 5 bases and J by 8 bases, with 23 bases left in between. CDR1 is MDHEN and CDR2 is SYDVKM in the germline V gene. This CDR3 has 16 residues. CDR3 in amino acids: CASSQGGRGAEGTQYF. In DNA, the CDR3 is TGTGCCAGCAGTCAGGGGGGCAGGGGGGCGGAGGGTACGCAGTATTTT.

The J gene is TRBJ1-1, the V gene TRBV28, with a possible D match to TRBD1 (5 bases). Trimming pared 10 bases from V and 0 bases from J, leaving 18 bases between. This CDR3 contains 15 residues. The V gene's germline CDR1 is MDHEN and CDR2 SYDVKM. The chain's CDR3 is CAIHRGGGMNTEAFF. The CDR3 region has the DNA TGTGCCATTCATCGGGGGGGAGGGATGAACACTGAAGCTTTCTTT.

The chain is built from TRBV6-1 and TRBJ1-2; 7 bases agree with TRBD1. Trimming took 3 bases from V and 1 from J; bases not matched to a gene: 2. Germline CDR1 is MNHNS and CDR2 is SASEGT. The CDR3 extends over 14 amino acids. The CDR3, as DNA: TGTGCCAGCAGTGAGGGGACAGTTAACTATGGCTACACCTTC. Translation: CASSEGTVNYGYTF.

The V call is TRBV9, the J call TRBJ1-2; no definite D call. Germline CDR1 and CDR2: SGDLS and YYNGEE. This CDR3 is 15 amino acids long. V shed 0 bases and J shed 1 base, with 10 bases lying between them. The CDR3 DNA sequence: TGTGCCAGCAGCGTAGGGGCAGCCAATAACTATGGCTACACCTTC. Translated: CASSVGAANNYGYTF.

CDR3 bases: TGCGCCAGCAGCCACCACCAGGGGGATGGCTACACCTTC. Protein sequence: CASSHHQGDGYTF. This chain uses TRBV4-1 with TRBJ1-2, with TRBD1 identical over 7 bases. Germline V gives CDR1 MGHRA, CDR2 YSYEKL. V shed 3 bases, J shed 6 bases, and the junction held 4 bases outside the gene matches. The CDR3 length is 13 residues.

This chain connects TRBV29-1 to TRBJ1-1, with D possibly being TRBD1 (5 bases). Germline-derived CDR1 and CDR2 are SQVTM and ANQGSEA. The CDR3 is 13 residues long. Trimming cost V 8 bases and J 2 bases, with 15 bases left between them. The CDR3 sequence: CSSVGTGNTEAFF. CDR3 bases: TGCAGCTCGGTCGGGACGGGCAACACTGAAGCTTTCTTT.

V and J are TRBV5-4 and TRBJ1-2; D is possibly TRBD1 (5 bases). This CDR3 contains 13 residues. CDR1 is SGHNT and CDR2 is YYREEE in the germline V gene (reference sequence). The V end lost 2 bases, the J end lost 6 bases, and 11 bases lay between the germline ends. The CDR3 protein is CASSFWGLNGYTF. Here the CDR3 DNA reads TGTGCCAGCAGCTTCTGGGGGTTGAATGGCTACACCTTC.